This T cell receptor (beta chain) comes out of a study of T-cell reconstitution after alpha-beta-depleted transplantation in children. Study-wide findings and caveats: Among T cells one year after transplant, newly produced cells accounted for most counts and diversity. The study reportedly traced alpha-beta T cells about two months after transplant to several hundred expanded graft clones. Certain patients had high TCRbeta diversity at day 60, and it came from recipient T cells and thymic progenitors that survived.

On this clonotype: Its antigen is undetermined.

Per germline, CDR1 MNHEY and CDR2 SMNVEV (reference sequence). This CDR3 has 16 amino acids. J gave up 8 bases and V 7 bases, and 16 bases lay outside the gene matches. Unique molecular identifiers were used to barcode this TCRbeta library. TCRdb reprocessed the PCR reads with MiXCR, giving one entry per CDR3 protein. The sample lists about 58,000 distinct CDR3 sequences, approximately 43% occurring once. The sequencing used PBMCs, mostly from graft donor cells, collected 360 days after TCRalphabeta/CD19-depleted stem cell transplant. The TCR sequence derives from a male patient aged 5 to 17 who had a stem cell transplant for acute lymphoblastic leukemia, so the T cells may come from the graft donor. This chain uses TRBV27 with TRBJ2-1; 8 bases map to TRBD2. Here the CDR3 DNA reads TGTGCCAGCAACTATGGCCGGGGGGGGCTTTGGTATGAGCAGTTCTTC. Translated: CASNYGRGGLWYEQFF.